What follows is one T cell receptor beta chain and its context. Which antigen it targets is not known. Qualities for individual bases were not recorded, and no much larger clone is one base off. This sample stems from a study of T cell clonotyping in hematopoietic cell transplantation (dated by TCRdb to 2020 to 2023). Concerning the study at large: A total of 120 to 150 blood samples were gathered in the study from a few dozen consecutive transplant recipients along with their related donors. Recruitment of patients was conducted between September 2015 and 2017, and follow-up was continued until late 2020 or death.

What the research found in general, with its limitations: The sample size was limited, and because cells were not sorted, the contributions of CD4 and CD8 repertoires could not be separated. Donor and pretransplant recipient Inverse Simpson Index values predicted broader posttransplant TCR repertoire diversity. Only a small fraction of recipient repertoires overlapped donor repertoires, with over 95% appearing de novo at the given depth. After transplant, TCR diversity in recipients dropped, and pathologically expanded clonotypes increased progressively from day 30 to day 180.

The CDR3 starts with the cysteine, ends with the phenylalanine, and has 9 residues. The retained sequence is limited to the CDR3, 27 bases, with the frame set at the first base. What this sample's time point label stands for: 30 days after allo-HCT. Blood samples were obtained from recipients approximately 28 days before transplant and at days 30, 100 and 180 after transplant. Nuclei Lysis Solution was used to extract genomic DNA from fresh or cryopreserved unfractionated peripheral blood mononuclear cells. With the immunoSEQ assay, which is a bias-controlled multiplex PCR relying on V- and J-specific primers, TCR beta CDR3 regions were amplified from genomic DNA. A second PCR step added a proprietary barcode and Illumina adapter sequences to the CDR3 amplicons. CDR3 libraries were sequenced on an Illumina MiSeq instrument. From the authors' description of their analysis: Export and quality control were handled in immunoSEQ Analyzer 3.0, while downstream analyses relied on R Bioconductor and Immunarch. Only productive rearrangements in the normalized downsampled data set went into calculating the repertoire metrics. Pathologically expanded clonotypes were defined as those larger than 5 templates in the normalized cohort. The Inverse Simpson Index served as the measure of repertoire diversity. CMV-specificity analyses were carried out on the non-normalized data set to capture all clonotypes. As stored in TCRdb, this immuneACCESS dataset retains in-frame rearrangements with V and J assigned. A fraction of the clones does not appear; measured against another copy, unresolved V genes explain less than half of the discrepancy, and the remainder lacks a known reason. V and J calls plus clone size are reproduced from that table; the DNA served to infer D and trimming. This sample comprises approximately 9,500 clones, about four fifths of them detected only once. The ten largest clonotypes hold 7.5% to 10% of the sample.

In this chain, TRBV21-1 is recombined with TRBJ2-7; the table's D call, TRBD1, has no DNA check behind it. TRBV21-1 is a pseudogene. The sequence was obtained from a female patient aged 40-50 years who had an allogeneic stem cell transplant from a related donor, so T cells may come from the graft donor. Some clones in this sample may be carry-over from other donors' samples. The sequencing here drew on PBMCs, taken 30 days after allogeneic stem cell transplant. CDR3 reads: CAKGVGEYF. The DNA sequence follows: TGTGCCAAGGGGGTAGGGGAGTACTTC.